This T cell receptor beta chain is drawn from a study of blood T cell repertoires in COVID-19. Study context: Sites in the United States, Italy and Spain provided acute and convalescent COVID-19 samples. The cDNA or gDNA used as material had been derived from T cells, B-cell-depleted T cells, or PBMCs.

Participants were placed into cohorts based on the clinical history they reported. Shortly before study entry, within 2 weeks, exposed participants had met a COVID-19 case. Some clones are missing from TCRdb's copy, which holds only in-frame ones; the method was immunoSEQ multiplex PCR. The sample consists of 150,000 or so clones, approximately 80% of them appearing once. CDR1 is KGHSH and CDR2 is LQKENI in the germline V gene. V shed 3 bases and J 4 bases; nucleotides not matched to a gene: 5. The CDR3 runs to 14 residues. Specimen: PBMCs or T cells enriched from blood (not recorded which). This sequence originates from a man in his 70s who had been exposed to COVID-19. This sequence joins TRBV18 and TRBJ1-1, with 7 bases identical to TRBD1. CDR3 amino acids: CASSPNRGVTEAFF. In DNA form, the CDR3 reads TGTGCCAGCTCACCTAACAGGGGCGTCACTGAAGCTTTCTTT.